This T cell receptor (beta chain) was profiled in a study of blood T cell repertoires in COVID-19 (dated by TCRdb to 2020 to 2022). About the investigation overall: The collaborator samples originated in the United States, Italy and Spain and spanned the acute and convalescent phases of COVID-19. The samples were drawn from two sources: the first 160 participants of the ongoing ImmuneRACE study, and fewer than 1,500 subjects contributed by 6 global collaborators. Where available, HLA class I and class II types were obtained from metadata supplied by the sample provider rather than from assay-based typing. The dataset comprised deeply sampled blood TCRbeta repertoires from subjects exposed to, actively infected with, or recovered from COVID-19. A freely available public database, intended as a resource for researchers studying the immune response to SARS-CoV-2, is where the repertoires were released. Nearly every sample came with metadata listing a de-identified subject ID, COVID-19 status, age in years and sex. The material from the prospective study consisted of cDNA or gDNA derived from T cells, B-cell-depleted T cells, or PBMCs.

The collaborating institutions used their own protocols to collect whole blood in K2EDTA tubes. For TCRbeta analysis, collaborator samples were shipped as frozen whole blood, as isolated PBMCs, or as DNA extracted from either sample type. The immunoSEQ Assay, a bias-controlled multiplex PCR, was used to amplify TCRbeta CDR3 regions from genomic DNA. The authors processed their data as follows. The number of nucleated cells in each sample was estimated from the amplification of reference gene primers within the assay. To quantify the absolute abundance of each unique TCRbeta CDR3 rearrangement, sequence reads were collapsed and filtered. Productive Simpson clonality was computed per sample as the square root of Simpson's diversity index over productive rearrangements. Drawn from immuneACCESS, this table holds only the in-frame rearrangements with V and J called that TCRdb kept. Clones are partly lost; checked studies trace under half to an unresolved V gene and leave the rest unexplained. Clonal size and the V and J genes are those of that table, whereas D and trimming came from the DNA. The sample table holds over 75,000 clones, of which 80% to 95% were seen once. The top ten clones comprise about 2.5% of the sample.

A word on this clone: Its target antigen remains unknown. No per-base quality is available; no much larger clone lies one base away.

Findings and caveats that apply to the study as a whole: How much clinical and demographic metadata was included differed by source and by participant, and the metadata was provided uncurated.

The TCR comes from a human donor with active COVID-19. The donor label of this sample is uncertain. Sequencing was performed on peripheral blood.

The bases read TGTGCCATCGCAGGACAGGGAGCGAACACCGGGGAGCTGTTTTTT. This encodes CAIAGQGANTGELFF. The chain is assembled from TRBV10-3 and TRBJ2-2; the junction holds 8 bases that match TRBD1. The germline V gene gives CDR1 as ENHRY and CDR2 as SYGVKD. The cysteine opens and the phenylalanine closes a CDR3 of 15 amino acids. Just CDR3 DNA is preserved here, 45 bases in frame from base 1. V lost 8 bases and J lost 0 bases, and the count of bases not matched to a germline gene is 5.